In this sample, the clone carrying this T cell receptor (beta chain) turned up a few times. The antigen remains undetermined. These data are taken from a study of cytotoxic CD8 clonotypes in ibrutinib-treated CLL. The study's findings and limits: Exceeding age-matched healthy donors, baseline clonality also tracked the counts of circulating CD8+ T cells.

The assay was immunoSEQ multiplex PCR, and TCRdb's table has in-frame clones only and misses some. The sample consists of some 200,000 clones, roughly 79% of them appearing once. From germline, CDR1 is MNHNS and CDR2 SASEGT. The CDR3 has 15 residues. Trimming left V 6 bases short and J 8 bases short, with 20 bases between. The chain couples TRBV6-1 to TRBJ2-1; D may be TRBD1 (6 bases). This specimen consisted of PBMCs, obtained after 12 months of ibrutinib treatment. This receptor was taken from a human donor with chronic lymphocytic leukemia. Here the CDR3 reads CASSEQGPRNDEQFF. CDR3 coding DNA: TGTGCCAGCAGCGAACAGGGTCCTCGTAATGATGAGCAGTTCTTC.